A single sample is the source of the 29 T cell receptor beta chains below, sequenced in a study of T cell repertoires in cytomegalovirus infection. TCRdb called the reads again in MiXCR, with one record for every CDR3 protein. The profile shows almost 90,000 distinct CDR3 sequences, 25% to 30% of them singletons. Their antigens remain unidentified. This material consisted of CD8+ T cells from cultured PBMCs, taken from culture after CMV antigen stimulation. Receptors were obtained from a human donor in good health (CMV status not recorded). Some clones in this sample may be carry-over from other donors' samples.

The genes are TRBV7-9 and TRBJ1-1; D ambiguous. CDR1 SEHNR and CDR2 FQNEAQ come from the germline V gene (reference sequence). With 3 bases removed from V and 1 base from J, the gap between germline ends came to 6 bases. The CDR3 is 13 residues long. CDR3 loop: CASSFVQNTEAFF. In DNA, the CDR3 is TGTGCCAGCAGCTTCGTGCAGAACACTGAAGCTTTCTTT.

This clonotype was observed a few times. V and J are TRBV7-8 and TRBJ2-7, with TRBD2 as a possible D gene (7 bases). Germline lookup yields CDR1 SGHVS and CDR2 FQNEAQ. V was trimmed by 4 bases and J by 2 bases, leaving 12 bases between them. The CDR3 runs 14 residues. The CDR3 DNA is TGTGCCAGCAGCTGGGGGGGCGGAACCTACGAGCAGTACTTC. This codes for CASSWGGGTYEQYF.

The chain joins TRBV7-3 to TRBJ2-3; 9 bases map to TRBD2. The CDR3 consists of 18 residues. Germline CDR1 SGHTA, CDR2 FQGTGA. The V gene end was trimmed by 2 bases and the J gene end by 4 bases; junction bases not matched to a gene: 13. The CDR3 sequence: CASSLSSLSGGISDTQYF. The CDR3 DNA reads as TGTGCCAGCAGCTTATCGAGTCTTAGCGGGGGCATCTCAGATACGCAGTATTTT. Full variable domain (missing parts from reference TRBV7-3 and TRBJ2-3): GAGVSQTPSNKVTEKGKYVELRCDPISGHTALYWYRQSLGQGPEFLIYFQGTGAADDSGLPNDRFFAVRPEGSVSTLKIQRTERGDSAVYLCASSLSSLSGGISDTQYFGPGTRLTVL.

This clonotype has a handful of counts. The chain carries TRBV4-1 and TRBJ1-2, with no clear D. Trimming cost V 1 base and J 4 bases, with 13 bases left between them. The CDR3 loop spans 15 amino acids. From germline, CDR1 is MGHRA and CDR2 YSYEKL. The CDR3 is CASSQVGNPRYGYTF. In nucleotides, the CDR3 is TGCGCCAGCAGCCAAGTAGGAAACCCACGCTATGGCTACACCTTC.

This clonotype was observed many times. This chain uses TRBV27 with TRBJ1-2; TRBD1 aligns across 8 bases. V lost 3 bases, J lost 2 bases, and 2 bases stayed unmatched. The germline V gene has CDR1 MNHEY and CDR2 SMNVEV (reference sequence). This CDR3 comprises 14 residues. Here the CDR3 reads CASSLDRVNYGYTF. As DNA, the CDR3 is TGTGCCAGCAGTTTGGACAGGGTGAACTATGGCTACACCTTC.

This clonotype was seen more than once but under ten times. The chain couples TRBV2 to TRBJ2-5; weak D call: TRBD2 (6 bases). CDR1 is SNHLY and CDR2 is FYNNEI in the germline V gene. The CDR3 totals 13 residues. Trimming took off 7 bases at V and 2 bases at J, with 11 bases between the two ends. CDR3 protein: CASIGSNQETQYF. In DNA, the CDR3 is TGTGCCAGCATCGGGAGTAATCAAGAGACCCAGTACTTC.

With regard to this clonotype: A junction boundary mismatches the germline segment, possibly from a read error. The rearrangement links TRBV6-5 to TRBJ2-7, with 10 positions matching TRBD1. The CDR3 consists of 16 residues. CDR1 is MNHEY, CDR2 SVGAGI, per germline. CDR3 nucleotides: TGTGCCGGCAGTTACTCGGGGACAGGGGACTCCTACGAGCAGTACTTC. This sequence encodes CAGSYSGTGDSYEQYF.

This clonotype has more than one count but fewer than ten. The chain combines TRBV19 with TRBJ2-6, with D hard to call. This CDR3 comprises 15 residues. Germline assignment: CDR1 LNHDA and CDR2 SQIVND (reference sequence). Trimming shortened V by 7 bases and J by 0 bases, and 10 bases separated the two germline ends. The CDR3 coding sequence is TGTGCCAGTACCTTTGCAGCCTCTGGGGCCAACGTCCTGACTTTC. It codes for CASTFAASGANVLTF.

As for this clonotype: One end of the junction varies from germline; a read error may be responsible. This chain uses TRBV7-9 with TRBJ1-1, with D uncertain. CDR1 and CDR2 (germline): SEHNR, FQNEAQ (reference sequence). The CDR3 loop spans 13 amino acids. The CDR3 loop reads CASSLSVHTVAFF. CDR3 coding DNA: TGTGCCAGCAGCTTATCGGTCCACACTGTAGCTTTCTTT.

The chain couples TRBV19 to TRBJ2-1; a weak D match, TRBD2 (7 bases). V lost 5 bases and J 2 bases, leaving 10 bases between the germline ends. Per the germline V gene, CDR1 is LNHDA and CDR2 is SQIVND (reference sequence). The CDR3 consists of 14 residues. CDR3 in DNA: TGTGCCAGTAGTTGGGGGGGCGCCTACAATGAGCAGTTCTTC. Amino acids: CASSWGGAYNEQFF.

The CDR3 is CASWDSTKAGELFF. The CDR3 coding sequence is TGTGCCAGCTGGGACTCCACAAAGGCCGGGGAGCTGTTTTTT. This sequence joins TRBV28 and TRBJ2-2; D is possibly TRBD2 (6 bases). Germline-derived CDR1 and CDR2 are MDHEN and SYDVKM. The length of the CDR3 is 14 residues. Deletions cut 8 bases from V and 6 bases from J, with 16 bases between.

This clonotype has more than one count but fewer than ten. V and J are TRBV20-1 and TRBJ2-3; TRBD2 aligns across 9 bases. The CDR3 runs to 15 residues. V was pared by 3 bases and J by 0 bases, with 4 bases of the junction left unmatched. Per the germline V gene, CDR1 is DFQATT and CDR2 is SNEGSKA (reference sequence). CDR3 DNA sequence: TGCAGTGCTAGCGGAGCGGGGGGTAGCACAGATACGCAGTATTTT. Encoded protein: CSASGAGGSTDTQYF.

This clonotype has at least ten counts. V usage is TRBV12-3 or TRBV12-4 and J usage is TRBJ1-1, with D possibly matching TRBD1 (6 bases). This CDR3 contains 13 residues. V shed 6 bases and J shed 3 bases, with 11 bases lying between them. The CDR3 DNA reads TGTGCCAGCAGCCTGAAGGGGGACACTGAAGCTTTCTTT. It encodes CASSLKGDTEAFF.

The chain uses TRBV5-1 and TRBJ1-5; no clear D. The CDR3 length is 13 residues. Germline V gene lookup returns CDR1 SGHRS and CDR2 YFSETQ. V was trimmed by 4 bases and J by 1 base, leaving 6 bases between them. The CDR3 region is CASSLGSNQPQHF. The CDR3 DNA reads as TGCGCCAGCAGCCTAGGGAGCAATCAGCCCCAGCATTTT.

The chain recombines TRBV28 with TRBJ2-7; TRBD1 matches 8 bases. V shed 5 bases and J 4 bases; nucleotides not matched to a gene: 7. The length of the CDR3 is 14 residues. Germline CDR1 reads MDHEN; CDR2 reads SYDVKM. CDR3 nucleotide sequence: TGTGCCAGCAGTATCTCGGACAGGGTTTACGAGCAGTACTTC. It codes for CASSISDRVYEQYF. Filled out from reference TRBV28 and TRBJ2-7, the complete variable domain reads DVKVTQSSRYLVKRTGEKVFLECVQDMDHENMFWYRQDPGLGLRLIYFSYDVKMKEKGDIPEGYSVSREKKERFSLILESASTNQTSMYLCASSISDRVYEQYFGPGTRLTVT.

This sequence joins TRBV7-3 and TRBJ2-3; 7 bases line up with TRBD1. This CDR3 is built from 17 residues. The junction had 7 bases not matched to a gene; V was cut back by 1 base and J by 0 bases. Germline CDR1 SGHTA, CDR2 FQGTGA. The CDR3, as DNA: TGTGCCAGCAGCTTAATGCCCTGGACAGGTAGCACAGATACGCAGTATTTT. This sequence encodes CASSLMPWTGSTDTQYF.

The chain combines TRBV11-2 with TRBJ2-1, with D possibly TRBD2 on 5 matching bases. The germline V and J ends were trimmed by 4 bases and 2 bases, with 9 bases remaining between them. The CDR3 covers 14 residues. Germline CDR1 reads SGHAT; CDR2 reads FQNNGV. The CDR3 DNA sequence: TGTGCCAGCAGCTCTCTGGAGGCCTACAATGAGCAGTTCTTC. Protein product: CASSSLEAYNEQFF.

This chain joins TRBV7-9 and TRBJ2-1, with 9 bases lining up with TRBD2. The CDR3 covers 17 residues. The J segment lost 6 bases and the V segment lost 2 bases, leaving 11 bases of the junction unmatched. Germline V CDR1 and CDR2: SEHNR, FQNEAQ (reference sequence). The CDR3 is CASSLFPIGGGANEQFF. The CDR3 nucleotides read TGTGCCAGCAGCTTATTCCCTATCGGCGGGGGGGCCAATGAGCAGTTCTTC.

The rearrangement links TRBV4-1 to TRBJ1-1; 8 positions agree with TRBD1. Germline values: CDR1 MGHRA, CDR2 YSYEKL. The length of the CDR3 is 15 residues. V lost 2 bases, J lost 0 bases, and 2 bases stayed unmatched. The CDR3 bases are TGCGCCAGCAGCCAAAGACAGGGGATGAACACTGAAGCTTTCTTT. As protein: CASSQRQGMNTEAFF.

This clonotype turned up a few times. This chain connects TRBV12-3 or TRBV12-4 to TRBJ2-7; 9 bases are shared with TRBD1. V shed 1 base and J 6 bases; nucleotides not matched to a gene: 4. CDR3 length: 14 amino acids. The CDR3 DNA reads as TGTGCCAGCAGTTTAGTGGGACAGGGTTTCGAGCAGTACTTC. Translated, it gives CASSLVGQGFEQYF.

This clonotype has ten or more counts. This chain joins TRBV24-1 and TRBJ2-5, with 7 bases matching TRBD1. The CDR3 extends over 15 amino acids. J lost 5 bases, V lost 1 base, and 6 bases had no gene match. Germline loops: CDR1 KGHDR, CDR2 SFDVKD. CDR3 sequence (DNA): TGTGCCACCAGTGATTTTAGGGGGCCGGGTGAGACCCAGTACTTC. It encodes CATSDFRGPGETQYF.

This clonotype occurred a few times. This chain connects TRBV7-9 to TRBJ2-3, with D possibly being TRBD1 or TRBD2 (5 bases each). V gave up 5 bases and J gave up 4 bases, with 10 bases separating them. The CDR3 sequence is 13 residues long. CDR1 SEHNR and CDR2 FQNEAQ come from the germline V gene (reference sequence). CDR3 region: CASSAGASDTQYF. As DNA, the CDR3 is TGTGCCAGCAGCGCCGGGGCTTCAGATACGCAGTATTTT. The complete variable domain, with remaining parts taken from reference TRBV7-9 and TRBJ2-3, reads DTGVSQNPRHKITKRGQNVTFRCDPISEHNRLYWYRQTLGQGPEFLTYFQNEAQLEKSRLLSDRFSAERPKGSFSTLEIQRTEQGDSAMYLCASSAGASDTQYFGPGTRLTVL.

The chain recombines TRBV9 with TRBJ2-1, with 10 bases identical to TRBD2. Germline values: CDR1 SGDLS, CDR2 YYNGEE. The CDR3 runs to 14 residues. V shed 3 bases, J shed 8 bases, and the junction held 5 bases outside the gene matches. The CDR3 loop reads CASSESGGADEQFF. The CDR3 nucleotides read TGTGCCAGCAGCGAAAGCGGGGGGGCAGATGAGCAGTTCTTC.

This clonotype was found a few times. The gene calls are TRBV4-1 and TRBJ1-2, with 9 bases that match TRBD1. With V trimmed by 2 bases and J by 8 bases, 12 bases remained unmatched. Germline V gene data show CDR1 as MGHRA and CDR2 as YSYEKL. This CDR3 has 16 residues. DNA for the CDR3: TGCGCCAGCAGCCAATTCTGGGACAGGGAGGAGGTAGGCTACACCTTC. It yields the protein CASSQFWDREEVGYTF.

There are a few counts of this clonotype. The gene calls are TRBV2 and TRBJ1-2; maybe TRBD1 (5 bases). This CDR3 is 16 amino acids long. The germline V gene has CDR1 SNHLY and CDR2 FYNNEI. Trimming shortened V by 2 bases and J by 4 bases, and 17 bases separated the two germline ends. The CDR3 DNA reads TGTGCCAGCAGTGAATTTGTATCCGGCAGGGTCTATGGCTACACCTTC. Encoded protein: CASSEFVSGRVYGYTF. Drawing the rest from reference TRBV2 and TRBJ1-2, the complete variable domain is EPEVTQTPSHQVTQMGQEVILRCVPISNHLYFYWYRQILGQKVEFLVSFYNNEISEKSEIFDDQFSVERPDGSNFTLKIRSTKLEDSAMYFCASSEFVSGRVYGYTFGSGTRLTVV.

V is TRBV4-1 and J is TRBJ1-2; no clear D. The germline V gene encodes CDR1 MGHRA and CDR2 YSYEKL. Trimming removed 0 bases at V and 0 bases at J, with 11 bases between. CDR3 length: 16 residues. The CDR3 DNA is TGCGCCAGCAGCCAAGATTTTGGAGGTTCTAACTATGGCTACACCTTC. This codes for CASSQDFGGSNYGYTF.

The chain carries TRBV6-1 and TRBJ1-1, with D unclear. CDR3 length equals 14 residues. V was clipped by 6 bases and J by 0 bases, with 11 bases between them. Germline V gene sequence: CDR1 MNHNS, CDR2 SASEGT. CDR3 residues: CASRELTLNTEAFF. In DNA, the CDR3 is TGTGCCAGCAGGGAGTTAACCCTGAACACTGAAGCTTTCTTT.

This clonotype was detected ten times or more. This rearrangement joins TRBV6-5 to TRBJ2-7; D is unclear. This CDR3 region has 13 residues. In germline, CDR1 is MNHEY, CDR2 SVGAGI. Trimming cost V 0 bases and J 2 bases, with 5 bases left between them. CDR3 amino acids: CASSYSRTYEQYF. DNA of the CDR3: TGTGCCAGCAGTTACTCGAGGACCTACGAGCAGTACTTC.

There are a few counts of this clonotype. The rearrangement links TRBV7-8 to TRBJ1-2, with D hard to call. Germline loops: CDR1 SGHVS, CDR2 FQNEAQ. V was trimmed by 1 base and J by 4 bases, leaving 13 bases between them. The CDR3 has 15 residues. CDR3 in DNA: TGTGCCAGCAGCTTAGGGAAGGTGGAATCCTATGGCTACACCTTC. This gives the protein CASSLGKVESYGYTF. The full variable domain, with the rest looked up from reference TRBV7-8 and TRBJ1-2, is GAGVSQSPRYKVAKRGQDVALRCDPISGHVSLFWYQQALGQGPEFLTYFQNEAQLDKSGLPSDRFFAERPEGSVSTLKIQRTQQEDSAVYLCASSLGKVESYGYTFGSGTRLTVV.